This TCR beta chain was identified in a study of T cell repertoires in ileal Crohn's disease. The overall study: Surgery for a complication: stricturing in approximately 60%, penetrating in about 39%. M6 samples are neoterminal ileum biopsies from postoperative colonoscopy.

The CDR3 runs to 16 residues. Germline V gene data show CDR1 as SGDLS and CDR2 as YYNGEE. V dropped 0 bases and J dropped 8; count of bases not matched to a gene: 7. This clone was seen only a few times. Its antigen is not known. General study results and limits: Mucosal expansions were suggested to be mainly CD8 T cells. Active smokers at surgery had more clonal expansions than non-smokers.

Measured with immunoSEQ multiplex PCR; TCRdb has only the in-frame clones, and not every one. Here the sample spans 9,000 to 9,500 clones, more than 75% being singletons. Time point described: neoterminal ileum biopsy at postoperative endoscopy, about 6 months after surgery. The sequencing sample was made of ileal tissue. The rearrangement joins TRBV9 to TRBJ2-1, with 11 bases that match TRBD2. The clonotype was recovered from an adult with Crohn's disease. The CDR3 bases are TGTGCCAGCAGCGTAGGTCGTAGCGGGAGGGGATATGAGCAGTTCTTC. This encodes CASSVGRSGRGYEQFF.